The 2 T cell receptor beta chains given below trace back to one sample, sequenced in a study of cytomegalovirus exposure and HLA in healthy donors. Primers: 60 Vbeta forward and 13 Jbeta reverse. The protocol was immunoSEQ multiplex PCR, while the TCRdb copy is restricted to in-frame clones and leaves out a portion. The profile shows around 40,000 clones, 68% of them singletons. The sequenced material came from PBMCs. The receptors come from a man between 35 and 55 years old in good health and CMV-seronegative.

The V call is TRBV7-2, the J call TRBJ2-5, with 7 bases fitting TRBD2. CDR1 and CDR2 (germline): SGHTA, FQGNSA. Trimming at V came to 1 base and at J to 4 bases, leaving 3 bases not matched to a gene. CDR3 length: 14 residues. CDR3: CASSLGASGETQYF. The CDR3 DNA is TGTGCCAGCAGCTTAGGAGCTAGCGGAGAGACCCAGTACTTC.

The chain joins TRBV5-1 to TRBJ2-3, with TRBD2 identical over 12 bases. Germline values: CDR1 SGHRS, CDR2 YFSETQ. The CDR3 spans 16 residues. V was pared by 4 bases and J by 5 bases, with 8 bases of the junction left unmatched. CDR3 residues: CASSDGTSGLRDTQYF. The CDR3 DNA reads as TGCGCCAGCAGCGACGGGACTAGCGGGCTCCGAGATACGCAGTATTTT.